This TCR beta chain is drawn from a study of human T cells and chemical hapten exposure. Study-level findings and limits: Expanded TCR counts at PT1 were positively correlated with the patch test score. Compared with pre-sensitization or healthy control sets, expanded TCRs clustered more.

A remark on this clonotype: Its antigen is unidentified.

Single cDNA molecules in the library carried unique molecular identifiers attached during preparation. Authors' analysis steps: Samples ranged from about 20,000 to 700,000 TCRs, with a median of around 100,000. TCRdb called the RACE reads again in MiXCR, with one record for every CDR3 protein. The V and J calls were determined by TCRdb, not by the authors. The sample records around 200,000 distinct CDR3 sequences, 30% being singletons. As to time point: pre-sensitization, week 0. Described treatment: therapeutic diphenylcyclopropenone sensitization with weekly scalp DPC. The sample in question was whole blood, obtained in connection with sensitization to the hapten diphenylcyclopropenone (DPC). The sequence came from a woman in her twenties or thirties with alopecia areata. Some clones in this sample may be carry-over from other donors' samples.

The CDR3 protein is CASSLSLGGRETQYF. The CDR3 DNA is TGTGCCAGCAGTCTGAGCTTGGGGGGCCGAGAGACCCAGTACTTC. The chain carries TRBV12-3 or TRBV12-4 and TRBJ2-5; D possibly uses TRBD1 or TRBD2 (6 bases each). Trimming removed 5 bases at V and 4 bases at J, with 17 bases between. This CDR3 region has 15 residues.